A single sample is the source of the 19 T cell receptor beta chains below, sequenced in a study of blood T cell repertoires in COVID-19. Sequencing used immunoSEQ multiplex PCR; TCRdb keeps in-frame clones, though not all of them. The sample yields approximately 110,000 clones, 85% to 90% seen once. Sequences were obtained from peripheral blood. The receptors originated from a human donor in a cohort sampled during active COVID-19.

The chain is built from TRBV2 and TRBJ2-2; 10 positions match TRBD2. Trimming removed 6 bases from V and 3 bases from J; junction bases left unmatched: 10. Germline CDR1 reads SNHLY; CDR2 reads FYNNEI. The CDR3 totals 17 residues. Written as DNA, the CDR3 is TGTGCCAGCAGAAAAAGCGGGGGGGCAAGCGACACCGGGGAGCTGTTTTTT. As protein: CASRKSGGASDTGELFF.

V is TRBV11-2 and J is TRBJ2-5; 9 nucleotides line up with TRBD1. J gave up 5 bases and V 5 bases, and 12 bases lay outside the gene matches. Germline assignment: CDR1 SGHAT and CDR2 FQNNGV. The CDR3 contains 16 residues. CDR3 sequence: CASSDRQGGRAETQYF. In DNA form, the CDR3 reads TGTGCCAGCAGCGACCGACAGGGGGGTAGAGCGGAGACCCAGTACTTC.

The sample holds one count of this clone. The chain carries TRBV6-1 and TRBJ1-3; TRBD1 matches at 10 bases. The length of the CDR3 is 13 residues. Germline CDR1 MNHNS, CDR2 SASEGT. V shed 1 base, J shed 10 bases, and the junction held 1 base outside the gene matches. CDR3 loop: CASSEGQGATIYF. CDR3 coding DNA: TGTGCCAGCAGTGAAGGACAGGGGGCTACCATATATTTT.

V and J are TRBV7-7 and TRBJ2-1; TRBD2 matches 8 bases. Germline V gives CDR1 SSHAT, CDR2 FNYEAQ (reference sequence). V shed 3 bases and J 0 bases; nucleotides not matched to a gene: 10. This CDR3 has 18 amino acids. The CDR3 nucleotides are TGTGCCAGCAGCTTCTTCGCTAGCGGGCGGAGCTCCTACAATGAGCAGTTCTTC. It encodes CASSFFASGRSSYNEQFF. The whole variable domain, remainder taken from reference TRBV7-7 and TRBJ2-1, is GAGVSQSPRYKVTKRGQDVTLRCDPISSHATLYWYQQALGQGPEFLTYFNYEAQPDKSGLPSDRFSAERPEGSISTLTIQRTEQRDSAMYRCASSFFASGRSSYNEQFFGPGTRLTVL.

CDR3 residues: CASSSRAPDANTEAFF. The CDR3 nucleotides read TGTGCCAGCAGCTCCCGAGCGCCCGACGCGAACACTGAAGCTTTCTTT. The J gene is TRBJ1-1, the V gene TRBV7-3, with no clear D. The CDR3 spans 16 residues. Trimming pared 4 bases from V and 1 base from J, leaving 16 bases between. In germline, CDR1 is SGHTA, CDR2 FQGTGA.

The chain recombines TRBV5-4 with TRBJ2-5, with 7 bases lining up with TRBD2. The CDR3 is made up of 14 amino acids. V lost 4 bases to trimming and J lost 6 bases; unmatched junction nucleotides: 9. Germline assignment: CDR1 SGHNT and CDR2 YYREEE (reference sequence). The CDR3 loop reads CASSPSGGRQTQYF. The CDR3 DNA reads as TGTGCCAGCAGCCCCTCGGGGGGTCGGCAGACCCAGTACTTC. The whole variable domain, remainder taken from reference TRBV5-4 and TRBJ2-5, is ETGVTQSPTHLIKTRGQQVTLRCSSQSGHNTVSWYQQALGQGPQFIFQYYREEENGRGNFPPRFSGLQFPNYSSELNVNALELDDSALYLCASSPSGGRQTQYFGPGTRLLVL.

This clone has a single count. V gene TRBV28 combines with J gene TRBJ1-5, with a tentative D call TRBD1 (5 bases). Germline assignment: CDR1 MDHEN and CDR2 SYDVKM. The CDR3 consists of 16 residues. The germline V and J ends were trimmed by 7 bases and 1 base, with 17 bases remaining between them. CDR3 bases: TGTGCCAGCAAAAAAGACAGCTTGTACAGCAATCAGCCCCAGCATTTT. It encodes CASKKDSLYSNQPQHF. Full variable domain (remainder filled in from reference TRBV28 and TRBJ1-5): DVKVTQSSRYLVKRTGEKVFLECVQDMDHENMFWYRQDPGLGLRLIYFSYDVKMKEKGDIPEGYSVSREKKERFSLILESASTNQTSMYLCASKKDSLYSNQPQHFGDGTRLSIL.

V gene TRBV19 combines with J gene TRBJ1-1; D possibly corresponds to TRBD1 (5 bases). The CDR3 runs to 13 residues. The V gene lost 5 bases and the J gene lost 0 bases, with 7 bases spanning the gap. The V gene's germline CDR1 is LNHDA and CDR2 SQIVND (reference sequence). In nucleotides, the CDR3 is TGTGCCAGTAGTCCGGGGGTGAACACTGAAGCTTTCTTT. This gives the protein CASSPGVNTEAFF.

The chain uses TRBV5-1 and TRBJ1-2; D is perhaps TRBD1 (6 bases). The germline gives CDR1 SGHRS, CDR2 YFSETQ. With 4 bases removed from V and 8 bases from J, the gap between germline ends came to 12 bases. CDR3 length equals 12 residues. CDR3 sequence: CASSEDSRGYTF. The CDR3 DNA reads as TGCGCCAGCAGCGAGGACAGTCGGGGCTACACCTTC.

The CDR3 spells CASTQTGTYEQYF. The DNA for the CDR3 is TGTGCCAGCACTCAGACAGGGACCTACGAGCAGTACTTC. The rearrangement joins TRBV12-3 or TRBV12-4 to TRBJ2-7, with 7 bases identical to TRBD1. V was clipped by 7 bases and J by 2 bases; unmatched bases: 5. The CDR3 runs 13 residues.

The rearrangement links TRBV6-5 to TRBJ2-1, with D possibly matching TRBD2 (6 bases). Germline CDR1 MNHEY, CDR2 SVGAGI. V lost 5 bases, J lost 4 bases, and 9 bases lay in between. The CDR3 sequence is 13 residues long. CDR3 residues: CASSRGYYNEQFF. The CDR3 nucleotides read TGTGCCAGCAGTCGGGGGTATTACAATGAGCAGTTCTTC.

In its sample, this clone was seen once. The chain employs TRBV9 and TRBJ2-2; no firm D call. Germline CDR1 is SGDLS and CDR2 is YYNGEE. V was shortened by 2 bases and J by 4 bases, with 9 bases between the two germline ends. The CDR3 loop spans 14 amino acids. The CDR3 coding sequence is TGTGCCAGCAGCGTCGACACATTCACCGGGGAGCTGTTTTTT. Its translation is CASSVDTFTGELFF.

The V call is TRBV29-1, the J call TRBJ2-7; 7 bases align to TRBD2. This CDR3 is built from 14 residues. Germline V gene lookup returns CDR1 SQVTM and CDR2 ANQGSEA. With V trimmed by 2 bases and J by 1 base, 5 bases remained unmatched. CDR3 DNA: TGCAGCGTTGAATTGTCTAGCGGATCCTACGAGCAGTACTTC. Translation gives CSVELSSGSYEQYF.

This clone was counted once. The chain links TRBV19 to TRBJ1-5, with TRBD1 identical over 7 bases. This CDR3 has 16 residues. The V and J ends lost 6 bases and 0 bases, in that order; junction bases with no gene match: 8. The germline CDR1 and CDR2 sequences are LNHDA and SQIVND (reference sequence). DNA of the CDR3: TGTGCCAGTAGCGTTGGACAGGTGAATAGCAATCAGCCCCAGCATTTT. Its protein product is CASSVGQVNSNQPQHF.

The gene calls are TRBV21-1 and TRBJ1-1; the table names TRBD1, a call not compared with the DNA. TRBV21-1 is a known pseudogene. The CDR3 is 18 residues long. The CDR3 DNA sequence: TGTGCCAGCAGCAAAGCCCCCACCTTCGCCAGGATGGCCACTGAAGCTTTCTTT. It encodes CASSKAPTFARMATEAFF.

CDR3 DNA sequence: TGTGCCAGCAGCCGACAGGGCGGTGAAAAACTGTTTTTT. Its translation: CASSRQGGEKLFF. The chain employs TRBV5-6 and TRBJ1-4; TRBD1 agrees at 7 bases. The CDR3 length is 13 residues. The junction had 4 bases not matched to a gene; V was cut back by 4 bases and J by 7 bases. Germline V gene lookup returns CDR1 SGHDT and CDR2 YYEEEE. The variable domain in full, with the rest retrieved from reference TRBV5-6 and TRBJ1-4, is DAGVTQSPTHLIKTRGQQVTLRCSPKSGHDTVSWYQQALGQGPQFIFQYYEEEERQRGNFPDRFSGHQFPNYSSELNVNALLLGDSALYLCASSRQGGEKLFFGSGTQLSVL.

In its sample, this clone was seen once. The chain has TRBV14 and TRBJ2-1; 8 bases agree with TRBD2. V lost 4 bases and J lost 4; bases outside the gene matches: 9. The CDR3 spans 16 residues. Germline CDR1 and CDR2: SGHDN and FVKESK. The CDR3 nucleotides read TGTGCCAGCAGCCTAGAACGGACTAGCAGATACAATGAGCAGTTCTTC. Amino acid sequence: CASSLERTSRYNEQFF.

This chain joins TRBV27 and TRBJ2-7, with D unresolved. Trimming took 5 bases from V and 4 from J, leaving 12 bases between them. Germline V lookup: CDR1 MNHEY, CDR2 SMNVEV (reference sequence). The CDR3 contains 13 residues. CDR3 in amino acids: CASSPAVRYEQYF. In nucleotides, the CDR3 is TGTGCCAGCAGTCCTGCCGTTCGGTACGAGCAGTACTTC.

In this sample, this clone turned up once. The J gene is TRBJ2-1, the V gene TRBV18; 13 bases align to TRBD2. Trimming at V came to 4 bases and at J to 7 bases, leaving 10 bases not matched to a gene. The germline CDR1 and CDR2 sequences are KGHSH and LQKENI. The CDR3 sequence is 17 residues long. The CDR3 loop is CASSLNELAGGRNEQFF. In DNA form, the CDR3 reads TGTGCCAGCTCACTAAACGAACTAGCGGGAGGGCGGAATGAGCAGTTCTTC.